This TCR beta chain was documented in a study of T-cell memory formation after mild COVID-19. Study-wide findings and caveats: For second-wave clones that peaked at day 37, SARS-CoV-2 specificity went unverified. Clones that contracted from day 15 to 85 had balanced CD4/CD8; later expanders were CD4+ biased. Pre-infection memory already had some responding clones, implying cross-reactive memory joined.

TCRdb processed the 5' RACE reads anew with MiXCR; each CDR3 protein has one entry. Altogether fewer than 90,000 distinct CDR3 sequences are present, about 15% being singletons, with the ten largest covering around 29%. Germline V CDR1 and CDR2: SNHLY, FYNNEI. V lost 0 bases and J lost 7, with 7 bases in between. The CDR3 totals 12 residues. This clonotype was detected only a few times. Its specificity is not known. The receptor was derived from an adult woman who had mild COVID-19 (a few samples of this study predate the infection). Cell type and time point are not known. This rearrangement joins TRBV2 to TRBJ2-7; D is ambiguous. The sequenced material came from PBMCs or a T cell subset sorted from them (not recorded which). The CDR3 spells CASSEASTEQYF. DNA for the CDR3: TGTGCCAGCAGTGAAGCGTCGACAGAGCAGTACTTC.